This TCR beta chain was found in a study of PD-L1 blockade in urothelial cancer. Study context: The median T cell count in blood samples was 140,000 to 150,000.

Synthetic TCR analog templates were added to each PCR reaction. Assay used: immunoSEQ multiplex PCR; TCRdb lists only in-frame clones, some missing. The sample shows about 76,000 clones, under 95% of them seen only once. The time point: peripheral blood 6 weeks after treatment start. CDR3 size: 17 residues. The junction had 8 bases not matched to a gene; V was cut back by 2 bases and J by 7 bases. CDR1 is MNHEY and CDR2 is SMNVEV in the germline V gene (reference sequence). The sequence was obtained from a woman at least 80 years old with urothelial cancer. The sequenced sample was PBMCs, obtained around atezolizumab (anti-PD-L1) treatment. This chain connects TRBV27 to TRBJ2-1; 13 nucleotides align to TRBD2. CDR3 in amino acids: CASSLPYGTSGINEQFF. The CDR3 DNA reads as TGTGCCAGCAGTTTACCTTACGGGACTAGCGGGATTAATGAGCAGTTCTTC.